The 14 T cell receptor beta chains presented below share a single source sample, sequenced in a study of blood T cell repertoires in COVID-19. Libraries were prepared by immunoSEQ multiplex PCR; TCRdb keeps only in-frame clonotypes and omits some of them. The sample shows fewer than 300,000 clones, approximately 83% of them seen only once. The sample consisted of peripheral blood. These receptors all come from a person aged 70 to 79 with COVID-19, enrolled during active disease.

V usage is TRBV30 and J usage is TRBJ2-3; 12 nucleotides match TRBD2. This CDR3 is 15 amino acids long. Germline V CDR1 and CDR2: GTSNPN, SVGIG (reference sequence). The J segment lost 2 bases and the V segment lost 2 bases, leaving 2 bases of the junction unmatched. CDR3 amino acids: CAWSRLAGDTDTQYF. CDR3 DNA sequence: TGTGCCTGGAGTAGACTAGCGGGGGACACAGATACGCAGTATTTT.

This rearrangement joins TRBV12-5 to TRBJ1-1, with 9 positions matching TRBD1. V shed 2 bases, J shed 5 bases, and the junction held 6 bases outside the gene matches. From germline, CDR1 is LGHNT and CDR2 FRNRAP. There are 15 residues in the CDR3. The CDR3 reads CASGLLQGASTEAFF. DNA of the CDR3: TGTGCTAGTGGTTTGTTACAGGGGGCGAGTACTGAAGCTTTCTTT.

The chain recombines TRBV12-3 or TRBV12-4 with TRBJ1-4; D is perhaps TRBD1 (6 bases). V lost 10 bases to trimming and J lost 10 bases, with 19 bases between them. This CDR3 is 13 amino acids long. The CDR3 loop reads CATRDTGIGKLFF. CDR3 sequence (DNA): TGTGCCACCCGTGACACAGGGATTGGAAAACTGTTTTTT.

The chain recombines TRBV28 with TRBJ1-6; the match to TRBD1 covers 7 bases. Germline assignment: CDR1 MDHEN and CDR2 SYDVKM. J lost 11 bases, V lost 7 bases, and 11 bases had no gene match. The CDR3 totals 14 residues. DNA of the CDR3: TGTGCCAGCATCGAAAGACAGGGTAGGGCACCCCTCCACTTT. It translates to CASIERQGRAPLHF.

This sequence joins TRBV30 and TRBJ1-2, with 7 bases matching TRBD1. J gave up 5 bases and V 3 bases, and 3 bases lay outside the gene matches. In germline, CDR1 is GTSNPN, CDR2 SVGIG (reference sequence). CDR3 size: 12 residues. This CDR3 reads CAWRPGQYGYTF. In nucleotides, the CDR3 is TGTGCCTGGAGGCCGGGACAGTATGGCTACACCTTC.

J is TRBJ1-2 and V is TRBV24-1; weak D call: TRBD1 (6 bases). Germline V lookup: CDR1 KGHDR, CDR2 SFDVKD. V lost 7 bases, J lost 6 bases, and 14 bases lay in between. This CDR3 spans 13 amino acids. In DNA form, the CDR3 reads TGTGCCACCAGCACAAAATACAGGGATGGCTACACCTTC. Its protein is CATSTKYRDGYTF.

This chain uses TRBV5-4 with TRBJ2-5; TRBD2 aligns across 7 bases. The CDR3 has 15 amino acids. V was clipped by 0 bases and J by 2 bases; unmatched bases: 4. The germline V gene encodes CDR1 SGHNT and CDR2 YYREEE (reference sequence). The CDR3 coding sequence is TGTGCCAGCAGCTTGGATTGGGGGGGTCAAGAGACCCAGTACTTC. Encoded protein: CASSLDWGGQETQYF.

This clone has more than one count but fewer than ten. CDR3 region: CASSIGGVTDTQYF. DNA for the CDR3: TGTGCCAGTAGTATTGGGGGGGTCACAGATACGCAGTATTTT. The V gene is TRBV19, the J gene TRBJ2-3; 7 nucleotides line up with TRBD2. Germline V gene data show CDR1 as LNHDA and CDR2 as SQIVND (reference sequence). V lost 3 bases, J lost 2 bases, and 2 bases stayed unmatched. The CDR3 extends over 14 amino acids.

The V call is TRBV27, the J call TRBJ1-1; 9 bases agree with TRBD1. CDR3 size: 14 residues. Trimming removed 7 bases from V and 5 bases from J; junction bases left unmatched: 8. CDR1 MNHEY and CDR2 SMNVEV come from the germline V gene (reference sequence). The CDR3 nucleotides read TGTGCCAGCACTCGGACAGGGGCATGGACTGAAGCTTTCTTT. It is translated as CASTRTGAWTEAFF.

Concerning this clone: At one end, the junction sequence differs from germline, possibly due to a read error. Other DNA sequences in this specimen translate into the identical CDR3. This rearrangement joins TRBV7-2 to TRBJ2-7; 12 bases agree with TRBD2. Per the germline V gene, CDR1 is SGHTA and CDR2 is FQGNSA. The CDR3 consists of 14 residues. CDR3 in DNA: TGTGCCAGCAGCCTAGCGGGAGGGCCCGACGAGCAGTACTTC. Translating gives CASSLAGGPDEQYF.

This chain joins TRBV7-3 and TRBJ2-3, with unresolved D. Germline values: CDR1 SGHTA, CDR2 FQGTGA. Trimming took off 1 base at V and 2 bases at J, with 7 bases between the two ends. CDR3 size: 14 residues. DNA for the CDR3: TGTGCCAGCAGCTTAAGAGCAAACACAGATACGCAGTATTTT. This encodes CASSLRANTDTQYF.

CDR3: CAISQVGQPQHF. The CDR3, as DNA: TGTGCCATCAGCCAGGTCGGCCAGCCCCAGCATTTT. The chain is built from TRBV10-3 and TRBJ1-5; D gene uncertain. CDR3 length: 12 residues. CDR1 is ENHRY, CDR2 SYGVKD, per germline. Between the trimmed V and J ends, which lost 6 bases and 7 bases, there was a span of 10 bases.

This sequence joins TRBV6-5 and TRBJ2-7; the D is unclear. The CDR3 spans 11 residues. The V and J ends lost 8 bases and 5 bases respectively, with 10 bases between them. Germline-derived CDR1 and CDR2 are MNHEY and SVGAGI. CDR3 nucleotides: TGTGCCAGCGGCCCTCCCCACGAGCAGTACTTC. Its protein product is CASGPPHEQYF.

The chain links TRBV19 to TRBJ2-2, with 7 bases fitting TRBD1. The CDR3 sequence is 15 residues long. Germline V gene sequence: CDR1 LNHDA, CDR2 SQIVND (reference sequence). Trimming at V came to 6 bases and at J to 1 base, leaving 5 bases not matched to a gene. The CDR3 region is CASSQNRGNTGELFF. Here the CDR3 DNA reads TGTGCCAGTAGCCAGAACAGGGGGAACACCGGGGAGCTGTTTTTT.